Below, 13 T cell receptor beta chains from the same sample are listed, as sequenced in a study of blood T cell repertoires in COVID-19. Generated by immunoSEQ multiplex PCR, the TCRdb table keeps only in-frame clones and is missing some. This sample has 40,000 to 45,000 clones; 89% occur once, and the top ten carry roughly 21%. Sequencing was done on a sample of peripheral blood. The receptor source for this set is a man over 45 with active COVID-19.

The J gene is TRBJ2-7, the V gene TRBV4-3, with a weak D call TRBD2 (7 bases). V gave up 0 bases and J gave up 3 bases, with 15 bases separating them. The CDR3 sequence is 16 residues long. The V gene's germline CDR1 is LGHNA and CDR2 YSLEER. CDR3 DNA sequence: TGCGCCAGCAGCCAAGACCCGCTGGGGGGGCTCTACGAGCAGTACTTC. Translated, it gives CASSQDPLGGLYEQYF.

The chain employs TRBV5-1 and TRBJ2-1; D is perhaps TRBD2 (6 bases). The length of the CDR3 is 15 residues. Germline V lookup: CDR1 SGHRS, CDR2 YFSETQ. The V end was cut by 3 bases, the J end by 1 base, with 11 bases between. The CDR3 protein is CASSSDGTSYNEQFF. The CDR3 nucleotides read TGCGCCAGCAGCTCGGACGGGACTTCCTACAATGAGCAGTTCTTC.

This clone was observed a single time. V gene TRBV4-2 combines with J gene TRBJ2-5; possibly TRBD2 for D (5 bases). The germline gives CDR1 LGHNA, CDR2 YNFKEQ. V was trimmed by 4 bases and J by 2 bases, leaving 11 bases between them. CDR3 length: 14 residues. DNA for the CDR3: TGTGCCAGCAGCCCAGACGAGCGGCAAGAGACCCAGTACTTC. As protein: CASSPDERQETQYF.

This clone was observed a handful of times. The chain joins TRBV5-1 to TRBJ2-7; a weak D match, TRBD2 (6 bases). The CDR3 is 12 amino acids. The V end was cut by 0 bases, the J end by 12 bases, with 13 bases between. Germline values: CDR1 SGHRS, CDR2 YFSETQ. CDR3 sequence (DNA): TGCGCCAGCAGCTTGGCCGGCGGGGATCCGTACTTC. The encoded protein is CASSLAGGDPYF.

The genes are TRBV6-5 and TRBJ2-2, with 8 bases that match TRBD1. This CDR3 is built from 13 residues. Germline CDR1 is MNHEY and CDR2 is SVGAGI. V shed 8 bases, J shed 7 bases, and the junction held 6 bases outside the gene matches. CDR3 loop: CASVPGGFGELFF. The CDR3 bases are TGTGCCAGCGTCCCAGGGGGCTTCGGGGAGCTGTTTTTT.

This chain uses TRBV12-3 or TRBV12-4 with TRBJ2-7, with D possibly matching TRBD2 (5 bases). The CDR3 length is 12 residues. The V end was cut by 5 bases, the J end by 1 base, with 6 bases between. CDR3 nucleotides: TGTGCCAGCAGTGGGGAGTCCTACGAGCAGTACTTC. Amino acid sequence: CASSGESYEQYF.

This chain links TRBV14 with TRBJ2-3; TRBD1 matches 7 bases. V dropped 5 bases and J dropped 2; count of bases not matched to a gene: 10. Germline V gene lookup returns CDR1 SGHDN and CDR2 FVKESK. The CDR3 has 16 amino acids. The CDR3 nucleotides are TGTGCCAGCAGCATACGACAGGGCCTAAACACAGATACGCAGTATTTT. Its protein is CASSIRQGLNTDTQYF. The variable domain in full, completed from reference TRBV14 and TRBJ2-3, reads EAGVTQFPSHSVIEKGQTVTLRCDPISGHDNLYWYRRVMGKEIKFLLHFVKESKQDESGMPNNRFLAERTGGTYSTLKVQPAELEDSGVYFCASSIRQGLNTDTQYFGPGTRLTVL.

V is TRBV5-1 and J is TRBJ2-5; 8 bases agree with TRBD2. Germline V gives CDR1 SGHRS, CDR2 YFSETQ. The CDR3 runs 16 residues. V was pared by 1 base and J by 10 bases, with 15 bases of the junction left unmatched. The CDR3 loop reads CASSLSISGEQGNQYF. DNA for the CDR3: TGCGCCAGCAGCTTGTCGATTAGCGGGGAGCAGGGGAACCAGTACTTC.

The V gene is TRBV23-1, the J gene TRBJ2-5; tentative D call: TRBD1 (5 bases). TRBV23-1 is marked as an open reading frame, function uncertain. Trimming pared 8 bases from V and 0 bases from J, leaving 16 bases between. The CDR3 sequence is 15 residues long. The CDR3 DNA reads as TGCGCCAGCGCCCCAGGGCGGAAATACCAAGAGACCCAGTACTTC. Translation: CASAPGRKYQETQYF.

V and J are TRBV27 and TRBJ2-2; D is perhaps TRBD2 (6 bases). Germline CDR1 and CDR2: MNHEY and SMNVEV (reference sequence). V dropped 5 bases and J dropped 5 bases, with 15 bases sitting between them. The CDR3 length is 15 residues. CDR3: CASSPGLRWTGELFF. CDR3 nucleotides: TGTGCCAGCAGTCCGGGACTCCGATGGACCGGGGAGCTGTTTTTT.

The chain carries TRBV29-1 and TRBJ2-7, with 7 bases lining up with TRBD2. Unmatched junction bases numbered 5, after V lost 2 bases and J lost 4 bases. Looked up from germline, CDR1 is SQVTM and CDR2 is ANQGSEA. The CDR3 sequence is 13 residues long. CDR3 loop: CSVERGGSYEQYF. CDR3 nucleotides: TGCAGCGTTGAAAGGGGCGGGAGTTACGAGCAGTACTTC.

The chain carries TRBV4-3 and TRBJ1-6; D remains ambiguous. CDR3 length equals 12 residues. The germline gives CDR1 LGHNA, CDR2 YSLEER. The V end lost 1 base, the J end lost 13 bases, and 8 bases lay between the germline ends. The CDR3 bases are TGCGCCAGCAGCCAAGCCTCCTTCCCCCTCCACTTT. It specifies CASSQASFPLHF.

The chain couples TRBV28 to TRBJ2-2, with TRBD2 identical over 9 bases. V was clipped by 3 bases and J by 1 base; unmatched bases: 3. Germline CDR1 is MDHEN and CDR2 is SYDVKM. This CDR3 has 16 amino acids. DNA of the CDR3: TGTGCCAGCAGTTTGGGCGGGAGGGAGAACACCGGGGAGCTGTTTTTT. Its protein is CASSLGGRENTGELFF.